Presented here are 13 T cell receptor beta chains from one specimen sequenced in a study of blood T cells in healthy people across ages. For the second PCR, which ran for 7 to 11 cycles, a sample-barcoded 5' primer and a J-beta primer mix were used. TCRdb re-derived calls from the 5' RACE reads in MiXCR, one entry per CDR3 protein. The sample has some 1.5 million distinct CDR3 sequences; approximately 28% are singletons. Source material: blood. The receptor set was obtained from a woman in her 30s in good health.

The chain has TRBV5-1 and TRBJ2-1, with D possibly matching TRBD1 (6 bases). The CDR3 covers 13 residues. Trimming shortened V by 4 bases and J by 9 bases, and 14 bases separated the two germline ends. The germline V gene has CDR1 SGHRS and CDR2 YFSETQ. The CDR3 nucleotides read TGCGCCAGCAGCACCTACAGGGACGGTGAGCAGTTCTTC. This sequence encodes CASSTYRDGEQFF.

The genes are TRBV10-3 and TRBJ2-1; perhaps TRBD2 as D (5 bases). Germline V lookup: CDR1 ENHRY, CDR2 SYGVKD. The CDR3 length is 15 residues. V lost 0 bases to trimming and J lost 8 bases, with 14 bases between them. CDR3 bases: TGTGCCATCAGTGAGTCTTCTCGGGGTTACGATGAGCAGTTCTTC. Translated, it gives CAISESSRGYDEQFF.

The genes are TRBV9 and TRBJ2-2, with 10 bases aligning to TRBD2. CDR3 length equals 17 residues. Trimming took 0 bases from V and 7 from J; bases not matched to a gene: 9. Germline CDR1 and CDR2: SGDLS and YYNGEE. The CDR3 spells CASSVDGGAGGIGELFF. The CDR3 nucleotides read TGTGCCAGCAGCGTAGACGGTGGAGCGGGGGGGATCGGGGAGCTGTTTTTT.

V and J are TRBV4-1 and TRBJ2-4, with a tentative D call TRBD1 (5 bases). Between the trimmed V and J ends, which lost 4 bases and 0 bases, there was a span of 10 bases. Germline-derived CDR1 and CDR2 are MGHRA and YSYEKL. The CDR3 covers 15 residues. CDR3 amino acids: CASSPMGLAKNIQYF. The CDR3 DNA reads as TGCGCCAGCAGCCCTATGGGGCTAGCCAAAAACATTCAGTACTTC.

This clonotype appeared many times. The CDR3 loop is CASSLGTGVWETQYF. The CDR3 DNA sequence: TGTGCCAGCAGCTTAGGGACAGGGGTGTGGGAGACCCAGTACTTC. The rearrangement uses TRBV5-6 and TRBJ2-5; 10 nucleotides agree with TRBD1. The V gene's germline CDR1 is SGHDT and CDR2 YYEEEE. With 2 bases clipped from V and 5 bases from J, the junction kept 6 bases outside the gene matches. The CDR3 length is 15 residues.

The chain carries TRBV5-1 and TRBJ1-2; D is possibly TRBD1 (5 bases). The length of the CDR3 is 17 residues. Germline assignment: CDR1 SGHRS and CDR2 YFSETQ. V was cut by 0 bases and J by 1 base, with 16 bases left in between. The CDR3 DNA reads as TGCGCCAGCAGCTTGGACCCTCCGACAGCGGGTAACTATGGCTACACCTTC. Its protein is CASSLDPPTAGNYGYTF. Filled out from reference TRBV5-1 and TRBJ1-2, the complete variable domain reads KAGVTQTPRYLIKTRGQQVTLSCSPISGHRSVSWYQQTPGQGLQFLFEYFSETQRNKGNFPGRFSGRQFSNSRSEMNVSTLELGDSALYLCASSLDPPTAGNYGYTFGSGTRLTVV.

This clonotype was detected a few times. The chain has TRBV7-9 and TRBJ2-6, with D tentatively TRBD2 (6 bases). The V end was cut by 8 bases, the J end by 4 bases, with 12 bases between. Per germline, CDR1 SEHNR and CDR2 FQNEAQ (reference sequence). CDR3 length: 14 residues. The CDR3: CASAGTLGANVLTF. The DNA for the CDR3 is TGTGCCAGCGCCGGGACTCTCGGGGCCAACGTCCTGACTTTC.

The chain employs TRBV6-4 and TRBJ2-1; 7 positions match TRBD1. Germline trimming cut 8 bases from V and 6 bases from J; bases unmatched to any gene: 10. This CDR3 has 14 residues. Per germline, CDR1 MRHNA and CDR2 SNTAGT. The CDR3 region is CASSIRQGGNEQFF. CDR3 DNA: TGTGCCAGCTCTATCAGACAGGGCGGCAATGAGCAGTTCTTC.

V is TRBV3-1 and J is TRBJ2-5, with D possibly TRBD2 on 5 matching bases. This CDR3 is built from 13 residues. The V and J ends lost 7 bases and 1 base respectively, with 10 bases between them. CDR1 and CDR2 from the germline V gene are LGHDT and YNNKEL (reference sequence). CDR3 protein: CASTRTPQETQYF. CDR3 in DNA: TGTGCCAGCACCCGGACTCCCCAAGAGACCCAGTACTTC.

This clonotype has a count of ten or more. The V call is TRBV4-1, the J call TRBJ1-2, with a tentative D call TRBD1 (6 bases). The CDR3 loop spans 16 amino acids. V lost 0 bases and J 6 bases, leaving 17 bases between the germline ends. The germline CDR1 and CDR2 sequences are MGHRA and YSYEKL. This chain's CDR3 is CASSQDSQWGGNGYTF. For the CDR3, the DNA is TGCGCCAGCAGCCAAGATTCCCAGTGGGGGGGCAATGGCTACACCTTC.

This clonotype was seen repeatedly, ten times or more. J is TRBJ2-3 and V is TRBV10-3, with a weak D call TRBD1 (6 bases). The CDR3 is made up of 14 amino acids. The germline gives CDR1 ENHRY, CDR2 SYGVKD. Trimming shortened V by 10 bases and J by 0 bases, and 14 bases separated the two germline ends. The chain's CDR3 is CATRTDTSTDTQYF. DNA of the CDR3: TGTGCCACCCGGACAGATACTAGCACAGATACGCAGTATTTT.

The rearrangement joins TRBV6-2 or TRBV6-3 to TRBJ2-7; D not resolved. This CDR3 region has 13 residues. V lost 7 bases and J 2 bases, leaving 12 bases between the germline ends. The V gene's germline CDR1 is MNHEY and CDR2 SVGEGT. CDR3 DNA: TGTGCCAGCACCCCAGGTACTACCTACGAGCAGTACTTC. This translates into CASTPGTTYEQYF.

This chain links TRBV15 with TRBJ2-5; D might be TRBD2 (7 bases). CDR3 length: 17 amino acids. The V and J ends lost 3 bases and 5 bases respectively, with 22 bases between them. Germline V lookup: CDR1 LNHNV, CDR2 YYDKDF (reference sequence). The CDR3 DNA sequence: TGTGCCACCAGCAGTGCGATGGGGGGGGGCGCGGGTGAGACCCAGTACTTC. This encodes CATSSAMGGGAGETQYF.